One sample yielded the 10 T cell receptor beta chains listed below, sequenced in a study of CD8+ T cells in alopecia areata (dated by TCRdb to 2017 to 2018). Library creation used the immunoSEQ multiplex PCR assay. RNA was extracted from all samples and reverse transcribed into cDNA as template for TCR sequencing. TCRdb carries this immuneACCESS record with in-frame sequences only. Its versions omit some clonotypes, under half of them owing to an unresolved V gene in the studies checked, with the rest unexplained. Recorded for this sample are about 12,000 clones; 50% to 70% of them occurred a single time. Roughly 13% of the sample goes to the ten largest clones. Lesional scalp punch biopsies and peripheral blood were collected from alopecia areata patients. The sequenced sample was skin. The receptors come from a human donor with alopecia areata.

The V and J genes are TRBV6-5 and TRBJ2-3, with D unresolved. V lost 4 bases and J 3 bases, leaving 5 bases between the germline ends. Germline loops: CDR1 MNHEY, CDR2 SVGAGI. The CDR3 contains 12 residues. CDR3 sequence reads: CASSFSTDTQYF. CDR3 coding DNA: TGTGCCAGCAGTTTTTCTACAGATACGCAGTATTTT.

In this sample, this clone turned up a few times. This chain joins TRBV29-1 and TRBJ1-4, with D possibly being TRBD1 (6 bases). V lost 5 bases, J lost 5 bases, and 12 bases lay in between. Germline CDR1 reads SQVTM; CDR2 reads ANQGSEA. This CDR3 spans 13 amino acids. The CDR3 sequence: CSVPQGLNEKLFF. The CDR3 DNA is TGCAGCGTTCCCCAGGGGCTGAATGAAAAACTGTTTTTT.

This chain joins TRBV7-9 and TRBJ1-4, with a weak D call TRBD1 (5 bases). Germline lookup yields CDR1 SEHNR and CDR2 FQNEAQ (reference sequence). The germline V and J ends were trimmed by 1 base and 7 bases, with 13 bases remaining between them. The CDR3 contains 15 residues. The CDR3 spells CASSLVGRFGEKLFF. The DNA of the CDR3 is TGTGCCAGCAGCTTAGTGGGGCGATTCGGTGAAAAACTGTTTTTT.

The chain is built from TRBV6-6 and TRBJ1-6; D not certain. V gave up 5 bases and J gave up 6 bases, with 11 bases separating them. Per germline, CDR1 MNHNY and CDR2 SVGAGI (reference sequence). This CDR3 has 14 residues. This CDR3 reads CASSIWAVNSPLHF. DNA of the CDR3: TGTGCCAGCAGTATCTGGGCGGTTAATTCACCCCTCCACTTT.

The chain combines TRBV19 with TRBJ1-5; D ambiguous. The CDR3 has 11 amino acids. The germline V gene encodes CDR1 LNHDA and CDR2 SQIVND (reference sequence). The germline V and J ends were trimmed by 8 bases and 7 bases, with 9 bases remaining between them. Written as DNA, the CDR3 is TGTGCCAGTTATCTTATCCAGCCCCAGCATTTT. Translated, it gives CASYLIQPQHF. The full variable domain, its missing parts supplied by reference TRBV19 and TRBJ1-5, is DGGITQSPKYLFRKEGQNVTLSCEQNLNHDAMYWYRQDPGQGLRLIYYSQIVNDFQKGDIAEGYSVSREKKESFPLTVTSAQKNPTAFYLCASYLIQPQHFGDGTRLSIL.

With respect to this clone: The junction does not match germline at one end; this may be a read error. The chain recombines TRBV7-8 with TRBJ2-5; either TRBD1 or TRBD2 may supply D (6 bases each). The CDR3 consists of 15 residues. The germline CDR1 and CDR2 sequences are SGHVS and FQNEAQ. In DNA, the CDR3 is TGTGCCAGCAGCTTAGCGCAGGGGCAGGCTCGGGAGCAGAACTTC. Translation: CASSLAQGQAREQNF.

This clone was seen more than once but under ten times. The J gene is TRBJ2-3, the V gene TRBV6-6; D uncertain. This CDR3 comprises 11 residues. CDR1 is MNHNY and CDR2 is SVGAGI in the germline V gene (reference sequence). The germline V and J ends were trimmed by 6 bases and 1 base, with 2 bases remaining between them. The CDR3 coding sequence is TGTGCCAGCAGGCGCACAGATACGCAGTATTTT. As protein: CASRRTDTQYF.

This clone has just a few counts. The chain joins TRBV6-6 to TRBJ2-1; TRBD2 matches 8 bases. This CDR3 comprises 15 residues. Looked up from germline, CDR1 is MNHNY and CDR2 is SVGAGI (reference sequence). V was pared by 5 bases and J by 7 bases, with 10 bases of the junction left unmatched. The CDR3 protein is CASSTIAGWVNEQFF. DNA of the CDR3: TGTGCCAGCAGTACCATAGCGGGGTGGGTTAATGAGCAGTTCTTC.

V usage is TRBV7-9 and J usage is TRBJ1-1, with 7 bases aligning to TRBD1. V gave up 5 bases and J gave up 4 bases; unmatched junction bases: 7. Germline values: CDR1 SEHNR, CDR2 FQNEAQ (reference sequence). This CDR3 has 14 amino acids. The CDR3 region is CASSNRGGGTEAFF. CDR3 sequence (DNA): TGTGCCAGCAGCAACAGGGGCGGAGGCACTGAAGCTTTCTTT.

This clone was counted only a few times. The chain is built from TRBV18 and TRBJ2-5; 7 bases map to TRBD1. CDR1 and CDR2 (germline): KGHSH, LQKENI. V shed 2 bases and J 2 bases; nucleotides not matched to a gene: 5. This CDR3 is 15 amino acids long. CDR3 protein: CASSPILGQQETQYF. CDR3 DNA: TGTGCCAGCTCACCAATTTTGGGACAGCAAGAGACCCAGTACTTC.